Reported below is one TCR beta chain. No antigen is known for it. Base qualities are not provided; no much larger clone lies one nucleotide away. The data derive from a study of T cell repertoires in cytomegalovirus infection (dated by TCRdb to about 2019). For the study in its entirety: The HLA type of each donor mattered for the analysis, because public TCR beta signatures pointed to carriage of CMV infection along with the matching HLA type. Beyond this particular receptor, the publication reports: In the ex vivo response, HLA-C-restricted CMV-specific TCR beta clonotypes were dominant, and in two of eight donors the single most frequent clonotype came from this HLA-C-restricted group. Cumulative frequency of public TCR beta family members discriminated carriers of CMV infection plus the relevant HLA type in this cohort and an independent approximately 340-donor cohort.

The reads were generated on an Illumina HiSeq 1500. The public reads were quality trimmed at Q25 with fastp and then assembled into clones with MiXCR by TCRdb, keeping productive beta chains. All rows with the same CDR3 protein become a single entry with the most common DNA and genes. This sample is represented by 450,000 to 550,000 distinct CDR3 sequences; about 15% of them were singletons. Of the sample, roughly 25% is held by the ten largest clones. This TCR derives from a human donor in good health (CMV status not recorded). Some clones in this sample may be carry-over from other donors' samples. Material for sequencing was CD8+ T cells from PBMCs.

The DNA reads TGCGCCGCCGGACAGGGAACGAACACCGGGGAGCTGTTTTTT. Translation gives CAAGQGTNTGELFF. This sequence uses TRBV5-1 and TRBJ2-2, and 8 junctional nucleotides match TRBD1. The germline V gene specifies SGHRS as CDR1 and YFSETQ as CDR2. Reading from cysteine to phenylalanine, the CDR3 counts 14 amino acids. Only the CDR3 region is kept as DNA, spanning 42 bases read in frame from base 1. Trimming accounts for 10 bases at V and 0 bases at J, while the number of junction bases matched to no gene is 5.